This is a list of T cell receptor beta chains from one sample in a study of T cell repertoires in cytomegalovirus infection. These receptors' antigens are unknown. TCRdb re-derived calls from the reads in MiXCR, one entry per CDR3 protein. This table holds 350,000 to 400,000 distinct CDR3 sequences, 34% found once. Source: cultured PBMCs, taken from culture after CMV antigen stimulation. These receptors were taken from a human donor in good health (CMV status not recorded). Some clones in this sample may be carry-over from other donors' samples. CDR3s include the opening cysteine and the closing phenylalanine or tryptophan. The D gene is left open where the match is weak. A clone size is listed for some rows: how often the clone was seen (once, few, many), or a class if it is expanded.

clone_size,v_call,j_call,d_call,cdr3_nt,cdr3_aa
-,TRBV12-3/TRBV12-4,TRBJ2-2,-,TGTGCCAGCAGTTTTATGCGGGGCCGCGGCACCGGGGAGCTGTTTTTT,CASSFMRGRGTGELFF
-,TRBV11-3,TRBJ2-1,TRBD2,TGTGCCAGCAGCTTACCGGGACTAGGACGCAATGAGCAGTTCTTC,CASSLPGLGRNEQFF
-,TRBV6-1,TRBJ1-1,-,TGTGCCAGCAACCACGGAGGGCGAGCTTTCTTT,CASNHGGRAFF
-,TRBV5-4,TRBJ1-2,TRBD1,TGTGCCAGCAGCTCCCTTTGGGACAGGGTTGGCTATGGCTACACCTTC,CASSSLWDRVGYGYTF
-,TRBV6-5,TRBJ1-1,TRBD1,TGTGCCAGCAGCTCAGGACAGGTATCCGGCGAAGCTTTCTTT,CASSSGQVSGEAFF
-,TRBV12-5,TRBJ1-2,-,TGTGCTAGTGGTTTGGTACCCGGGGTGGGTGGCTACACCTTC,CASGLVPGVGGYTF
-,TRBV27,TRBJ1-5,TRBD1,TGTGCCAGCAGTTTACAATTACCCGGGACAGGGGGGGGTGGGCCCCAGCATTTT,CASSLQLPGTGGGGPQHF
-,TRBV19,TRBJ2-1,TRBD2,TGTGCCAGTAGTAGGCTAGCGGGAGGGCCTAGCTTCAATGAGCAGTTCTTC,CASSRLAGGPSFNEQFF
-,TRBV19,TRBJ1-1,-,TGTGCCAGTAGTACCAGACTGGCCGATGAAGCTTTCTTT,CASSTRLADEAFF
-,TRBV6-6,TRBJ2-2,TRBD2,TGTGCCAGCAGGCGTATAGCGGGAGACACCGGGGAGCTGTTTTTT,CASRRIAGDTGELFF
few,TRBV7-2,TRBJ1-2,-,TGTGCCAGCAGCTTGGAGGGATGGGGCTATGGCTACACCTTC,CASSLEGWGYGYTF
-,TRBV20-1,TRBJ1-5,TRBD1,TGCAGTGCTGTCCGTCCCGGGACAGGGGGCCGGGGCAATCAGCCCCAGCATTTT,CSAVRPGTGGRGNQPQHF
-,TRBV3-1,TRBJ2-5,-,TGTGCCAGCAGCCAAGAGGTGGGCCCGACGTACCAAGAGACCCAGTACTTC,CASSQEVGPTYQETQYF
-,TRBV5-5,TRBJ2-1,TRBD1,TGTGCCAGCAGCTTCCCGGGACAGGGTTGGGATGAGCAGTTCTTC,CASSFPGQGWDEQFF
-,TRBV14,TRBJ2-1,TRBD2,TGTGCCAGCAGCCAAGATACCCAGCGGGAGTGGTCACGGTCCTACAATGAGCAGTTCTTC,CASSQDTQREWSRSYNEQFF
once,TRBV6-2/TRBV6-3,TRBJ2-5,-,TGTGCCAGCAGTTACGGCGCCAGAAGCCAAGAGACCCAGTACTTC,CASSYGARSQETQYF
-,TRBV4-1,TRBJ2-4,TRBD2,TGCGCCAGCAGCCAAGCTCCGACTAGCGGGAGGGCCCCGGTCAAAAACATTCAGTACTTC,CASSQAPTSGRAPVKNIQYF
-,TRBV12-3/TRBV12-4,TRBJ1-1,TRBD1,TGTGCCAGCAGTTTGGGACAGGGGGCTTTCTTT,CASSLGQGAFF
few,TRBV20-1,TRBJ2-3,-,TGCAGTGCTAGAGTCGTGGGAGGACGCACAGATACGCAGTATTTT,CSARVVGGRTDTQYF
-,TRBV28,TRBJ2-2,-,TGTGCCAGCATCCGTGCAGGGGCTAGCGGGAACACCGGGGAGCTGTTTTTT,CASIRAGASGNTGELFF
-,TRBV12-3/TRBV12-4,TRBJ2-7,TRBD2,TGTGCCAGCAGTGGGACCCCGGGACTAGCGGGATGGTACGAGCAGTACTTC,CASSGTPGLAGWYEQYF
-,TRBV7-2,TRBJ2-7,-,TGTGCCAGCAGCTTAGCTCCGGGATCGCCCTCCGAGCAGTACTTC,CASSLAPGSPSEQYF
many,TRBV28,TRBJ2-4,-,TGTGCCAGCAGCCCCAATAGGGACACATCGGCCAAAAACATTCAGTACTTC,CASSPNRDTSAKNIQYF
-,TRBV5-6,TRBJ2-1,-,TGTGCCAGCACCTTAACCGGGGGAGGCAATGAGCAGTTCTTC,CASTLTGGGNEQFF
-,TRBV27,TRBJ1-1,-,TGTGCCAGCAGTTTATCGCAAGTGTGGACTGAAGCTTTCTTT,CASSLSQVWTEAFF